This is a list of T cell receptor beta chains from one sample in a study of neurological immune-mediated disorders. TCRdb ran MiXCR on the 5' RACE reads and lists one entry per CDR3 protein. The sample contains about 5,000 distinct CDR3 sequences, about 22% of which appear only once. Source material: CD8+ T cells from blood. The source of these receptors is an older woman with HTLV-1-associated myelopathy (HAM/TSP). Both conserved end residues are part of each CDR3. The order of the fields is J gene, D gene, clone size, V gene, CDR3 protein, CDR3 DNA. D genes are given only for firm matches. Part of the rows lack a size; the others show once, few, many or a class for expanded clones.

j_call: TRBJ2-6; d_call: -; clone_size: many; v_call: TRBV15; cdr3_aa: CATSRDLPAGGFSGANVLTF; cdr3_nt: TGTGCCACCAGCAGAGATCTTCCCGCCGGGGGTTTCTCTGGGGCCAACGTCCTGACTTTC
j_call: TRBJ2-3; d_call: -; clone_size: -; v_call: TRBV28; cdr3_aa: CASSTPGKDTQYF; cdr3_nt: TGTGCCAGCAGTACCCCGGGCAAAGATACGCAGTATTTT
j_call: TRBJ2-1; d_call: -; clone_size: -; v_call: TRBV15; cdr3_aa: CATSEGDRESNEQFF; cdr3_nt: TGTGCCACCAGCGAAGGGGACCGCGAGAGCAATGAGCAGTTCTTC
j_call: TRBJ2-1; d_call: -; clone_size: many; v_call: TRBV29-1; cdr3_aa: CSVDRDYNEQFF; cdr3_nt: TGCAGCGTTGATAGGGACTACAATGAGCAGTTCTTC
j_call: TRBJ2-1; d_call: TRBD2; clone_size: many; v_call: TRBV11-2; cdr3_aa: CASSAGGTSGIYNEQFF; cdr3_nt: TGTGCCAGCAGCGCCGGTGGGACTAGCGGGATTTACAATGAGCAGTTCTTC
j_call: TRBJ2-5; d_call: TRBD2; clone_size: medium-sized; v_call: TRBV12-3/TRBV12-4; cdr3_aa: CASAPSGGRETQYF; cdr3_nt: TGTGCCAGCGCTCCCTCGGGGGGTAGAGAGACCCAGTACTTC
j_call: TRBJ2-3; d_call: -; clone_size: many; v_call: TRBV6-2/TRBV6-3; cdr3_aa: CASSYLSGADTQYF; cdr3_nt: TGTGCCAGCAGTTACCTATCCGGGGCAGATACGCAGTATTTT
j_call: TRBJ1-1; d_call: -; clone_size: medium-sized; v_call: TRBV29-1; cdr3_aa: CSVEEGARTEAFF; cdr3_nt: TGCAGCGTTGAAGAGGGGGCTCGGACTGAAGCTTTCTTT
j_call: TRBJ2-3; d_call: TRBD2; clone_size: many; v_call: TRBV7-9; cdr3_aa: CASNRGEIAVGTDTQYF; cdr3_nt: TGTGCCAGCAACCGGGGGGAGATAGCGGTGGGGACAGATACGCAGTATTTT
j_call: TRBJ2-2; d_call: -; clone_size: -; v_call: TRBV10-2; cdr3_aa: CASSQGARELFF; cdr3_nt: TGCGCCAGCTCCCAAGGGGCCAGGGAGCTGTTTTTT
j_call: TRBJ2-2; d_call: TRBD2; clone_size: many; v_call: TRBV20-1; cdr3_aa: CSARDDGGIQLAEANTGELFF; cdr3_nt: TGCAGTGCTAGAGACGACGGGGGGATACAACTAGCGGAGGCGAACACCGGGGAGCTGTTTTTT
j_call: TRBJ2-7; d_call: TRBD1; clone_size: many; v_call: TRBV5-1; cdr3_aa: CASNPTGSYEQYF; cdr3_nt: TGCGCCAGCAACCCGACAGGGAGCTACGAGCAGTACTTC
j_call: TRBJ2-1; d_call: TRBD2; clone_size: many; v_call: TRBV6-1; cdr3_aa: CASSEVIAGGNNEQFF; cdr3_nt: TGTGCCAGCAGTGAAGTCATAGCGGGAGGGAATAATGAGCAGTTCTTC
j_call: TRBJ2-3; d_call: TRBD2; clone_size: many; v_call: TRBV6-1; cdr3_aa: CASSEALGGGTTDTQYF; cdr3_nt: TGTGCCAGCAGTGAAGCGCTGGGCGGGGGGACGACAGATACGCAGTATTTT
j_call: TRBJ1-5; d_call: TRBD1; clone_size: many; v_call: TRBV7-8; cdr3_aa: CASSLVWDSHRYQPQHF; cdr3_nt: TGTGCCAGCAGCTTAGTGTGGGACAGCCACCGTTATCAGCCCCAGCATTTT
j_call: TRBJ2-7; d_call: TRBD2; clone_size: many; v_call: TRBV27; cdr3_aa: CASSPMAGTSEYEQYF; cdr3_nt: TGTGCCAGCAGTCCTATGGCCGGGACTAGCGAATACGAGCAGTACTTC
j_call: TRBJ2-5; d_call: -; clone_size: many; v_call: TRBV15; cdr3_aa: CATSSQVYQETQYF; cdr3_nt: TGTGCCACCAGCAGTCAAGTGTACCAAGAGACCCAGTACTTC
j_call: TRBJ2-5; d_call: -; clone_size: medium-sized; v_call: TRBV7-6; cdr3_aa: CASSPLGETQYF; cdr3_nt: TGTGCCAGCAGCCCCCTGGGGGAGACCCAGTACTTC
j_call: TRBJ2-5; d_call: TRBD2; clone_size: few; v_call: TRBV20-1; cdr3_aa: CSAAPLAGYQETQYF; cdr3_nt: TGCAGTGCTGCCCCCCTAGCGGGGTACCAAGAGACCCAGTACTTC
j_call: TRBJ2-1; d_call: TRBD1; clone_size: many; v_call: TRBV24-1; cdr3_aa: CATSGGQGKLNEQFF; cdr3_nt: TGTGCCACCAGTGGCGGACAGGGGAAACTCAATGAGCAGTTCTTC
j_call: TRBJ1-3; d_call: TRBD1; clone_size: medium-sized; v_call: TRBV7-9; cdr3_aa: CASSSSQDPGQGFGNTIYF; cdr3_nt: TGTGCCAGCAGCTCTTCCCAAGACCCGGGACAGGGGTTTGGAAACACCATATATTTT
j_call: TRBJ1-1; d_call: -; clone_size: -; v_call: TRBV4-3; cdr3_aa: CASSQDGGGTGTEAFF; cdr3_nt: TGCGCCAGCAGCCAAGATGGGGGGGGGACCGGGACTGAAGCTTTCTTT
j_call: TRBJ2-3; d_call: -; clone_size: -; v_call: TRBV9; cdr3_aa: CASSVTGGYNEQFFGPDTQYF; cdr3_nt: -
j_call: TRBJ2-5; d_call: TRBD2; clone_size: many; v_call: TRBV7-9; cdr3_aa: CASSSLSGTQETQYF; cdr3_nt: TGTGCCAGCAGTTCCCTAAGCGGGACCCAAGAGACCCAGTACTTC
j_call: TRBJ2-7; d_call: -; clone_size: many; v_call: TRBV3-2; cdr3_aa: CASSQAKAYEQYF; cdr3_nt: TGTGCCAGCAGCCAAGCAAAGGCCTACGAGCAGTACTTC
j_call: TRBJ2-3; d_call: TRBD1; clone_size: medium-sized; v_call: TRBV7-9; cdr3_aa: CASSSPNTGGWDTQYF; cdr3_nt: TGTGCCAGCAGCTCCCCCAACACAGGGGGTTGGGATACGCAGTATTTT
j_call: TRBJ2-3; d_call: -; clone_size: many; v_call: TRBV29-1; cdr3_aa: CSVETDTQYF; cdr3_nt: TGCAGCGTTGAAACAGATACGCAGTATTTT
j_call: TRBJ2-2; d_call: TRBD1; clone_size: medium-sized; v_call: TRBV20-1; cdr3_aa: CSASRDRNTGELFF; cdr3_nt: TGCAGTGCTAGCCGGGACAGAAACACCGGGGAGCTGTTTTTT
j_call: TRBJ2-7; d_call: -; clone_size: medium-sized; v_call: TRBV3-1; cdr3_aa: CASSQDGLAGYEQYF; cdr3_nt: TGTGCCAGCAGCCAAGATGGTCTAGCTGGGTACGAGCAGTACTTC
j_call: TRBJ1-2; d_call: -; clone_size: many; v_call: TRBV7-2; cdr3_aa: CASSLDGQFYGYTF; cdr3_nt: TGTGCCAGCAGCTTAGACGGACAGTTCTATGGCTACACCTTC
j_call: TRBJ1-3; d_call: -; clone_size: medium-sized; v_call: TRBV10-3; cdr3_aa: CAISDPDSGNTIYF; cdr3_nt: TGTGCCATCAGTGATCCAGACTCTGGAAACACCATATATTTT
j_call: TRBJ1-1; d_call: TRBD1; clone_size: -; v_call: TRBV6-5; cdr3_aa: CASSLGDRENTEAFF; cdr3_nt: TGTGCCAGCAGCCTCGGGGACAGAGAGAACACTGAAGCTTTCTTT
j_call: TRBJ1-1; d_call: TRBD1; clone_size: many; v_call: TRBV29-1; cdr3_aa: CSVPKEGALNTEAFF; cdr3_nt: TGCAGCGTCCCAAAGGAGGGGGCCCTGAACACTGAAGCTTTCTTT
j_call: TRBJ1-1; d_call: -; clone_size: medium-sized; v_call: TRBV4-3; cdr3_aa: CASSQVSGVTEAFF; cdr3_nt: TGCGCCAGCAGCCAAGTTTCGGGGGTCACTGAAGCTTTCTTT
j_call: TRBJ1-1; d_call: -; clone_size: -; v_call: TRBV20-1; cdr3_aa: CSAEQGREAFF; cdr3_nt: TGCAGTGCGGAGCAGGGGAGGGAAGCTTTCTTT
j_call: TRBJ2-3; d_call: TRBD2; clone_size: many; v_call: TRBV6-2/TRBV6-3; cdr3_aa: CASSYVFAAGALTDTQYF; cdr3_nt: TGTGCCAGCAGTTATGTTTTCGCGGCGGGAGCCCTCACAGATACGCAGTATTTT
j_call: TRBJ2-7; d_call: -; clone_size: -; v_call: TRBV6-2/TRBV6-3; cdr3_aa: CASSTVKGSYEQYF; cdr3_nt: TGTGCCAGCAGCACCGTGAAGGGCTCCTACGAGCAGTACTTC
j_call: TRBJ2-1; d_call: TRBD2; clone_size: many; v_call: TRBV6-2/TRBV6-3; cdr3_aa: CASSYSGLASYNEQFF; cdr3_nt: TGTGCCAGCAGTTACTCGGGACTAGCCTCCTACAATGAGCAGTTCTTC
j_call: TRBJ2-7; d_call: TRBD1; clone_size: many; v_call: TRBV29-1; cdr3_aa: CSVELGQPYEQYF; cdr3_nt: TGCAGCGTGGAATTGGGACAGCCCTACGAGCAGTACTTC
j_call: TRBJ2-7; d_call: TRBD2; clone_size: -; v_call: TRBV20-1; cdr3_aa: CSANSLAADYEQYF; cdr3_nt: TGCAGTGCTAATTCCCTAGCGGCAGACTACGAGCAGTACTTC
j_call: TRBJ2-1; d_call: TRBD2; clone_size: many; v_call: TRBV20-1; cdr3_aa: CSARVATSGVYNEQFF; cdr3_nt: TGCAGTGCTAGAGTAGCGACTAGCGGGGTTTACAATGAGCAGTTCTTC
j_call: TRBJ2-5; d_call: -; clone_size: many; v_call: TRBV20-1; cdr3_aa: CSATAETQYF; cdr3_nt: TGCAGTGCTACGGCAGAGACCCAGTACTTC
j_call: TRBJ1-1; d_call: -; clone_size: medium-sized; v_call: TRBV3-1; cdr3_aa: CASSAAQGLIVAFF; cdr3_nt: TGTGCCAGCAGCGCGGCACAGGGTCTCATTGTAGCTTTCTTT
j_call: TRBJ2-1; d_call: -; clone_size: few; v_call: TRBV11-2; cdr3_aa: CASSSRPGASSYNEQFF; cdr3_nt: TGTGCCAGCAGCTCAAGACCCGGGGCTAGCTCCTACAATGAGCAGTTCTTC
j_call: TRBJ1-5; d_call: -; clone_size: few; v_call: TRBV7-2; cdr3_aa: CASSSGPRSNQPQHF; cdr3_nt: TGTGCCAGCAGCTCGGGCCCAAGGAGCAATCAGCCCCAGCATTTT
j_call: TRBJ1-4; d_call: -; clone_size: medium-sized; v_call: TRBV7-9; cdr3_aa: CASSLTATNEKLFF; cdr3_nt: TGTGCCAGCAGCTTAACAGCAACTAATGAAAAACTGTTTTTT
j_call: TRBJ2-1; d_call: -; clone_size: many; v_call: TRBV10-3; cdr3_aa: CAIGPEQFF; cdr3_nt: TGTGCCATCGGGCCTGAGCAGTTCTTC
j_call: TRBJ2-7; d_call: TRBD2; clone_size: many; v_call: TRBV10-3; cdr3_aa: CAISGFLAGDYEQYF; cdr3_nt: TGTGCCATCAGTGGGTTTCTAGCGGGAGACTACGAGCAGTACTTC
j_call: TRBJ1-2; d_call: -; clone_size: many; v_call: TRBV4-3; cdr3_aa: CASSQAGVGYGYTF; cdr3_nt: TGCGCCAGCAGCCAAGCCGGGGTAGGCTATGGCTACACCTTC
j_call: TRBJ2-7; d_call: -; clone_size: -; v_call: TRBV28; cdr3_aa: CAISSLTYEQYF; cdr3_nt: TGTGCCATTAGTTCCCTTACCTACGAGCAGTACTTC
j_call: TRBJ2-3; d_call: -; clone_size: -; v_call: TRBV29-1; cdr3_aa: CSATDTQYF; cdr3_nt: TGCAGCGCCACAGATACGCAGTATTTT
j_call: TRBJ2-1; d_call: -; clone_size: many; v_call: TRBV3-1; cdr3_aa: CASSPAASYNEQFF; cdr3_nt: TGTGCCAGCAGCCCGGCAGCCTCCTACAATGAGCAGTTCTTC
j_call: TRBJ1-4; d_call: -; clone_size: medium-sized; v_call: TRBV4-1; cdr3_aa: CASSQDRGRIATNEKLFF; cdr3_nt: TGCGCCAGCAGCCAAGATCGGGGCAGAATCGCAACTAATGAAAAACTGTTTTTT
j_call: TRBJ2-7; d_call: TRBD2; clone_size: many; v_call: TRBV19; cdr3_aa: CASTPGGLYEQYF; cdr3_nt: TGTGCCAGTACCCCGGGGGGGCTCTACGAGCAGTACTTC